This T cell receptor (beta chain) was found in a study of CD8 T cells in ankylosing spondylitis. Findings and limits, study-wide: It appeared that ankylosing spondylitis blood was characterized by a TCR beta motif of several highly homologous variants. Significantly higher representation of disease-linked clones was reported for matched ankylosing spondylitis synovial fluid.

From the 5' RACE reads, TCRdb called clonotypes with MiXCR, one entry per CDR3 protein. The repertoire has 130,000 or so distinct CDR3 sequences, about 7% of them found once; the top ten carry over 9%. In its sample, this clonotype was seen many times. As yet, its antigen is unknown. V was pared by 3 bases and J by 2 bases, with 4 bases of the junction left unmatched. Germline CDR1 and CDR2: LNHDA and SQIVND (reference sequence). The CDR3 is 14 residues long. This clonotype originated in a male donor with ankylosing spondylitis or in good health (not recorded which). V usage is TRBV19 and J usage is TRBJ2-7; the match to TRBD2 covers 7 bases. Sequenced: blood, either unsorted or a sorted T cell fraction (not recorded which). The CDR3 loop is CASSMLADPYEQYF. In nucleotides, the CDR3 is TGTGCCAGTAGTATGCTAGCGGACCCCTACGAGCAGTACTTC.